What follows are 29 T cell receptor beta chains derived from one specimen sequenced in a study of spatial heterogeneity in lung cancer. TCRdb passed the 5' RACE reads through MiXCR, listing each CDR3 protein once. This table has 30,000 to 45,000 distinct CDR3 sequences, roughly 3% appearing once. Time point described: sample taken at primary tumor resection. The source was normal lung tissue next to the tumor, collected at surgery. These receptors were obtained from a male donor with early-stage non-small cell lung cancer.

This clonotype has a count of ten or more. The rearrangement links TRBV27 to TRBJ2-1; 7 nucleotides align to TRBD1. CDR3 length equals 14 residues. Germline CDR1 is MNHEY and CDR2 is SMNVEV (reference sequence). Trimming cost V 5 bases and J 3 bases; bases outside gene matches: 4. CDR3 region: CASSAQGFYNEQFF. CDR3 in DNA: TGTGCCAGCAGTGCACAGGGGTTCTACAATGAGCAGTTCTTC.

There are many counts of this clonotype. The rearrangement links TRBV4-3 to TRBJ2-1; the D is unclear. Per germline, CDR1 LGHNA and CDR2 YSLEER. Trimming stripped 0 bases from V and 6 bases from J, with 6 bases between. The CDR3 runs to 13 residues. CDR3 protein: CASSQEVSNEQFF. CDR3 coding DNA: TGCGCCAGCAGCCAAGAGGTTAGCAATGAGCAGTTCTTC.

This clonotype was detected ten times or more. This chain uses TRBV20-1 with TRBJ2-1; no clear D. The CDR3 consists of 14 residues. Germline CDR1 and CDR2: DFQATT and SNEGSKA (reference sequence). Trimming left V 5 bases short and J 0 bases short, with 11 bases between. CDR3 sequence (DNA): TGCAGTGCTCCGGGCCTTTCCTCCTACAATGAGCAGTTCTTC. Its protein is CSAPGLSSYNEQFF.

At least ten counts were recorded for this clonotype. The chain is built from TRBV28 and TRBJ2-7; maybe TRBD1 (6 bases). The CDR3 length is 12 residues. The V end lost 5 bases, the J end lost 4 bases, and 9 bases lay between the germline ends. Germline loops: CDR1 MDHEN, CDR2 SYDVKM. The CDR3 here is CASSLGQYEQYF. CDR3 DNA: TGTGCCAGCAGTCTTGGACAGTACGAGCAGTACTTC.

This clonotype was detected many times. The rearrangement uses TRBV27 and TRBJ2-7; possibly TRBD2 for D (6 bases). This CDR3 region has 17 residues. Between the trimmed V and J ends, which lost 8 bases and 0 bases, there was a span of 23 bases. Germline-derived CDR1 and CDR2 are MNHEY and SMNVEV (reference sequence). The CDR3 DNA follows: TGTGCCAGCGGAGTTTGGTGGCCGGGAGCGAGCTCCTACGAGCAGTACTTC. As protein: CASGVWWPGASSYEQYF.

This clonotype was detected ten times or more. The genes are TRBV20-1 and TRBJ2-1; 15 nucleotides agree with TRBD2. Germline V gives CDR1 DFQATT, CDR2 SNEGSKA (reference sequence). J lost 9 bases, V lost 4 bases, and 10 bases had no gene match. The CDR3 has 16 amino acids. The CDR3 DNA follows: TGCAGTGCTATAGGACTAGCGGGAGGGCCGGTTTTTGAGCAGTTCTTC. The encoded protein is CSAIGLAGGPVFEQFF.

J is TRBJ2-3 and V is TRBV20-1; TRBD1 matches 9 bases. V lost 2 bases, J lost 2 bases, and 8 bases stayed unmatched. Germline assignment: CDR1 DFQATT and CDR2 SNEGSKA (reference sequence). The CDR3 is 16 amino acids. The CDR3 DNA is TGCAGTGCTAGAATGGACAGGGGCTGGTACACAGATACGCAGTATTTT. Encoded protein: CSARMDRGWYTDTQYF.

Only a few counts were recorded for this clonotype. The gene calls are TRBV5-1 and TRBJ1-1; D is uncertain. This CDR3 spans 14 amino acids. Trimming shortened V by 4 bases and J by 4 bases, and 14 bases separated the two germline ends. Germline assignment: CDR1 SGHRS and CDR2 YFSETQ. The CDR3 DNA sequence: TGCGCCAGCAGCGTGGCATGGGTGGGCACTGAAGCTTTCTTT. This encodes CASSVAWVGTEAFF.

This clonotype came up many times. This sequence joins TRBV14 and TRBJ1-6; 9 bases line up with TRBD1. This CDR3 region has 14 residues. V shed 4 bases, J shed 10 bases, and the junction held 5 bases outside the gene matches. CDR1 SGHDN and CDR2 FVKESK come from the germline V gene. Here the CDR3 DNA reads TGTGCCAGCAGCCTCCGGACAGGGGCCTCACCCCTCCACTTT. Translation: CASSLRTGASPLHF.

This clonotype was seen ten or more times. This chain connects TRBV28 to TRBJ2-3; TRBD2 agrees at 7 bases. V was pared by 5 bases and J by 6 bases, with 11 bases of the junction left unmatched. The length of the CDR3 is 15 residues. Germline CDR1 and CDR2: MDHEN and SYDVKM. This chain's CDR3 is CASSAAGARSDTQYF. For the CDR3, the DNA is TGTGCCAGCAGTGCGGCGGGAGCTCGATCTGATACGCAGTATTTT.

There are many counts of this clonotype. This rearrangement joins TRBV4-2 to TRBJ2-5; 10 bases match TRBD2. The V gene's germline CDR1 is LGHNA and CDR2 YNFKEQ. The V segment lost 2 bases and the J segment 2 bases; nucleotides outside the gene matches: 8. This CDR3 has 17 amino acids. The CDR3 DNA follows: TGTGCCAGCAGCCAATCCACTAGCGGGACGTCTCAAGAGACCCAGTACTTC. This gives the protein CASSQSTSGTSQETQYF.

This clonotype was seen ten or more times. The chain links TRBV12-3 or TRBV12-4 to TRBJ2-6; the match to TRBD1 covers 9 bases. The CDR3 totals 15 residues. Trimming removed 5 bases from V and 1 base from J; junction bases left unmatched: 0. The DNA of the CDR3 is TGTGCCAGCAGTGGACAGGGGTCTGGGGCCAACGTCCTGACTTTC. It encodes CASSGQGSGANVLTF.

This clonotype was counted only a few times. The J gene is TRBJ1-4, the V gene TRBV28, with 7 bases aligning to TRBD1. The CDR3 length is 15 residues. The V segment lost 3 bases and the J segment 5 bases; nucleotides outside the gene matches: 6. The germline CDR1 and CDR2 sequences are MDHEN and SYDVKM. In DNA form, the CDR3 reads TGTGCCAGCAGTTTCATGGGACAGATAAATGAAAAACTGTTTTTT. Its protein product is CASSFMGQINEKLFF.

This clonotype was picked up many times. The CDR3 region is CATSDTGTNAGNEQFF. CDR3 in DNA: TGTGCCACCAGTGATACCGGCACAAACGCAGGTAATGAGCAGTTCTTC. This chain joins TRBV24-1 and TRBJ2-1; no clear D gene. The CDR3 runs 16 residues. Trimming pared 3 bases from V and 7 bases from J, leaving 18 bases between. The germline CDR1 and CDR2 sequences are KGHDR and SFDVKD.

This clonotype was counted ten times or more. The chain carries TRBV20-1 and TRBJ1-4; TRBD1 is a possible D gene (5 bases). The germline CDR1 and CDR2 sequences are DFQATT and SNEGSKA (reference sequence). The CDR3 is 14 amino acids. V was trimmed by 2 bases and J by 8 bases, leaving 15 bases between them. Here the CDR3 DNA reads TGCAGTGCTAGATCAGGGTCGGTTCGGGAAAAACTGTTTTTT. Encoded protein: CSARSGSVREKLFF.

This clonotype occurred many times. V is TRBV10-3 and J is TRBJ2-2, with D perhaps being TRBD1 or TRBD2 (6 bases each). This CDR3 spans 15 amino acids. Germline assignment: CDR1 ENHRY and CDR2 SYGVKD. The V end was cut by 5 bases, the J end by 0 bases, with 10 bases between. CDR3 nucleotides: TGTGCCATCAGTAAGGGGGGCTCGAACACCGGGGAGCTGTTTTTT. Its protein is CAISKGGSNTGELFF.

This clonotype was observed at least ten times. V usage is TRBV29-1 and J usage is TRBJ2-7; TRBD2 agrees at 11 bases. The CDR3 spans 14 residues. In germline, CDR1 is SQVTM, CDR2 ANQGSEA. With 5 bases clipped from V and 3 bases from J, the junction kept 6 bases outside the gene matches. Here the CDR3 reads CSVTETSGNYEQYF. As DNA, the CDR3 is TGCAGCGTTACAGAGACTAGCGGGAACTACGAGCAGTACTTC.

This chain links TRBV28 with TRBJ2-1, with 8 bases lining up with TRBD1. The CDR3 consists of 16 residues. V shed 6 bases and J 4 bases; nucleotides not matched to a gene: 11. CDR1 MDHEN and CDR2 SYDVKM come from the germline V gene. CDR3 bases: TGTGCCAGCAGCCCTAAGGGGGACAGGCATTACAATGAGCAGTTCTTC. Translation gives CASSPKGDRHYNEQFF.

This clonotype was found many times. The chain combines TRBV5-1 with TRBJ2-2; D is undetermined. This CDR3 is built from 15 residues. In germline, CDR1 is SGHRS, CDR2 YFSETQ. The V gene lost 0 bases and the J gene lost 0 bases, with 6 bases spanning the gap. This chain's CDR3 is CASSLGLPNTGELFF. CDR3 DNA: TGCGCCAGCAGCTTGGGACTCCCGAACACCGGGGAGCTGTTTTTT. Together with reference TRBV5-1 and TRBJ2-2, the CDR3 gives the full variable domain: KAGVTQTPRYLIKTRGQQVTLSCSPISGHRSVSWYQQTPGQGLQFLFEYFSETQRNKGNFPGRFSGRQFSNSRSEMNVSTLELGDSALYLCASSLGLPNTGELFFGEGSRLTVL.

In its sample, this clonotype is medium-sized. V usage is TRBV20-1 and J usage is TRBJ2-7; D is possibly TRBD1 or TRBD2 (5 bases each). Per the germline V gene, CDR1 is DFQATT and CDR2 is SNEGSKA (reference sequence). The length of the CDR3 is 11 residues. Trimming removed 2 bases from V and 7 bases from J, with 9 bases in between. CDR3 DNA sequence: TGCAGTGCTAGATCGTGGGGGGAGCAGTACTTC. This translates into CSARSWGEQYF.

The chain links TRBV7-2 to TRBJ1-3; maybe TRBD1 (5 bases). Germline V CDR1 and CDR2: SGHTA, FQGNSA. The V end lost 4 bases, the J end lost 2 bases, and 15 bases lay between the germline ends. The CDR3 totals 16 residues. The CDR3 loop reads CASSSSSPGAGNTIYF. CDR3 nucleotides: TGTGCCAGCAGCTCCTCGAGTCCGGGGGCTGGAAACACCATATATTTT.

There are many counts of this clonotype. This chain joins TRBV6-4 and TRBJ2-1; no firm D call. The CDR3 loop spans 13 amino acids. V was clipped by 5 bases and J by 2 bases, with 7 bases between them. Looked up from germline, CDR1 is MRHNA and CDR2 is SNTAGT. The chain's CDR3 is CASSLGPYNEQFF. For the CDR3, the DNA is TGTGCCAGCAGTCTCGGGCCCTACAATGAGCAGTTCTTC.

This clonotype was detected ten times or more. The chain recombines TRBV4-1 with TRBJ2-1; 13 bases align to TRBD2. This CDR3 comprises 16 residues. Trimming took 4 bases from V and 6 from J; bases not matched to a gene: 6. The germline V gene encodes CDR1 MGHRA and CDR2 YSYEKL. The CDR3 nucleotides are TGCGCCAGCAGCCCTCGACTAGCGGGGGGCCGCAATGAGCAGTTCTTC. Amino acid sequence: CASSPRLAGGRNEQFF.

This clonotype was detected ten times or more. V is TRBV20-1 and J is TRBJ1-5; no definite D call. CDR3 length: 13 amino acids. Germline values: CDR1 DFQATT, CDR2 SNEGSKA (reference sequence). The V and J ends lost 3 bases and 5 bases respectively, with 11 bases between them. This chain's CDR3 is CSASKGRDQPQHF. The DNA of the CDR3 is TGCAGTGCTAGTAAGGGAAGGGATCAGCCCCAGCATTTT.

This clonotype was recorded many times. The genes are TRBV6-5 and TRBJ1-4; TRBD1 matches 7 bases. The CDR3 consists of 14 residues. Germline V lookup: CDR1 MNHEY, CDR2 SVGAGI. The ends lost 5 bases at V and 8 bases at J; junction bases unmatched: 8. The CDR3 DNA reads as TGTGCCAGCAGTCGACAGGGCAAAGGCGAAAAACTGTTTTTT. Its translation: CASSRQGKGEKLFF.

In its sample, this clonotype was seen many times. The chain carries TRBV24-1 and TRBJ2-2; D uncertain. The CDR3 totals 13 residues. Germline V CDR1 and CDR2: KGHDR, SFDVKD. Trimming pared 6 bases from V and 4 bases from J, leaving 8 bases between. The CDR3 sequence is CATSYTGTGELFF. The CDR3 DNA reads TGTGCCACCAGTTACACGGGCACCGGGGAGCTGTTTTTT.

At least ten counts were recorded for this clonotype. This chain uses TRBV3-1 with TRBJ1-1; D is undetermined. Trimming left V 4 bases short and J 0 bases short, with 15 bases between. The CDR3 covers 16 residues. In germline, CDR1 is LGHDT, CDR2 YNNKEL (reference sequence). CDR3 loop: CASSPAGGRMNTEAFF. The CDR3 DNA reads as TGTGCCAGCAGCCCGGCTGGCGGGCGGATGAACACTGAAGCTTTCTTT.

The table lists this clonotype with many counts. The rearrangement uses TRBV2 and TRBJ2-2; the match to TRBD1 covers 8 bases. Germline values: CDR1 SNHLY, CDR2 FYNNEI. The V and J ends lost 1 base and 6 bases, in that order; junction bases with no gene match: 7. This CDR3 has 16 residues. For the CDR3, the DNA is TGTGCCAGCAGTGAAGGGACAGGGTTAAATGCCGGGGAGCTGTTTTTT. Translating gives CASSEGTGLNAGELFF.

This clonotype was recorded many times. The chain carries TRBV20-1 and TRBJ2-7; D not certain. V was clipped by 3 bases and J by 0 bases, with 9 bases between them. The CDR3 length is 13 residues. In germline, CDR1 is DFQATT, CDR2 SNEGSKA (reference sequence). The CDR3 bases are TGCAGTGCTAGTGACGGTTACTCCTACGAGCAGTACTTC. Translating it yields CSASDGYSYEQYF.